The sequence of this T cell receptor (beta chain) was determined in a study of blood T cells in healthy people across ages (dated by TCRdb to 2015 to 2017). Looking at the study overall: Template switching captured roughly one uniquely barcoded TCR beta cDNA molecule per two T cells in model experiments. Using the same blood draw, the study looked at two additional independent replicas of 1 million unique cDNA reads for two donors, one aged 18 to 30 and the other aged 80 or older. Age-related changes in TCR beta repertoire diversity were measured in the study by deep sequencing normalized with unique cDNA molecular identifiers. To avoid experimental bias, donors of different ages were spread randomly across the sequencing lanes. The donors were divided into four age groups: young (average about 16 years), middle-aged (around 41), aged (about 56) and long-lived (about 79).

The 39 donors, aged roughly 6 to 95 years, were systemically healthy Caucasian individuals from Russia. Each donor gave about 9.8 milliliters of peripheral blood, drawn into EDTA-treated Vacutainer tubes. Ficoll-Paque density-gradient centrifugation was used to isolate PBMCs, with at least 6.5 million per sample. Trizol reagent was used to extract total RNA from PBMCs, with at least 5 micrograms per sample. Naive CD45RAhigh/CD27high T cell percentages were measured by flow cytometry on a PBMC aliquot from every donor. Library preparation employed 5' RACE. The sequencer listed for this sample is Illumina HiSeq 2500. A second PCR of 7 to 11 cycles was performed with a sample-barcoded 5' primer and a J-beta primer mix. A template-switch 5' adaptor carrying 12 random nucleotides introduced a unique molecular identifier onto each TCR beta cDNA molecule. At least 2.5 million CDR3-containing paired-end reads were obtained from each sample. First-strand cDNA was synthesized from all RNA with the Mint cDNA synthesis kit, primed by a TRBC-specific oligonucleotide. Following uracil-DNA glycosylase treatment, all cDNA underwent a first 18-cycle PCR with the universal primers M1SS and BC2_uni_R. As for the original processing: Each sample was normalized by randomly selecting 1 million high-quality reads, each carrying a distinct molecular identifier. Instead of being binned into consensus sequences, reads that shared molecular identifiers were thrown out. CDR3 identification, clonotype clustering and error correction used MiTCR with a Q25 quality threshold and the strictest error-elimination algorithm. A nonparametric unseen species model with Euler transformation was used to estimate lower-bound total TCR beta diversity. In TCRdb, the public reads were trimmed at Q25 with fastp and aligned with MiXCR, with productive beta chains retained. Rows merge per CDR3 protein into single entries with the most common DNA and genes. It is TCRdb's table, rather than the study itself, that gives the V and J calls and clone size. Across this sample there are 600,000 to 800,000 distinct CDR3 sequences, with 45% to 60% seen only once. The ten largest account for roughly 14% of the sample.

Points the paper makes about the study in general: Because the CMV infection status of the donors was unknown, age-related changes in expanded clonotypes may potentially have been confounded. A strong correlation was found between observed TCR beta diversity and the percentage of naive T cells measured by flow cytometry. Estimates of total diversity based on one million sequenced T cells were regarded as lower bounds and as underestimates. The long-lived group showed more naive CD4+ T cells, fewer expanded clones and increased TCR diversity than the aged group, suggesting age selection. As age increased, observed TCR beta diversity per million T cells dropped in a roughly linear way, and a significant reduction was already evident by age 40. Conclusive comparison of naive and antigen-experienced compartments was prevented by the profiling of bulk unsorted PBMCs.

CDR1 and CDR2 are drawn from the germline V gene: SQVTM, ANQGSEA. The CDR3 spans 12 residues, from the cysteine through the phenylalanine. Kept here is only the CDR3 DNA, which spans 36 bases and is read in frame from base 1. The germline V end is reduced by 6 bases and the J end by 1 base; junction bases left unmatched: 0. Many counts were recorded for this clonotype. Its antigen is currently not known. The record has no base qualities; no much larger clone is one base away. The chain is encoded by TRBV29-1 joined to TRBJ1-1, with TRBD1 identical over 9 junction bases. Sequencing was performed on blood. The receptor was isolated from a woman at least 80 years old in good health. At the DNA level, the sequence is TGCAGCGTGGGACAGGGGAACACTGAAGCTTTCTTT. It translates to CSVGQGNTEAFF.